The present T cell receptor (beta chain) was sequenced within a study of cytomegalovirus exposure and HLA in healthy donors. Germline V gene data show CDR1 as SGHTA and CDR2 as FQGNSA. V lost 0 bases, J lost 2 bases, and 8 bases lay in between. This CDR3 contains 14 residues. Vbeta (60) and Jbeta (13) primers were used in the PCR. Assay used: immunoSEQ multiplex PCR; TCRdb lists only in-frame clones, some missing. The data show about 140,000 clones, with around 80% seen just once and about 3.2% held by the top ten. J is TRBJ2-7 and V is TRBV7-2; no clear D gene. Material: PBMCs. The sequence was obtained from a man between 18 and 29 years old in good health and CMV-seropositive. The CDR3 coding sequence is TGTGCCAGCAGCTTAGCGCGAACCACCTACGAGCAGTACTTC. It yields the protein CASSLARTTYEQYF.